This record looks at one T cell receptor beta chain sequence and its context. The data stem from a study of control samples from healthy donors and cancer patients. The CDR3 extends over 15 amino acids. Germline assignment: CDR1 LGHNA and CDR2 YSLEER. The junction had 5 bases not matched to a gene; V was cut back by 2 bases and J by 2 bases. Data came from immunoSEQ multiplex PCR; TCRdb stores just in-frame clones and leaves some out. The sample includes 90,000 to 100,000 clones, roughly 83% of them seen just once. Material for sequencing was blood. V and J are TRBV4-3 and TRBJ2-7; 8 bases are a match to TRBD2. The receptor was derived from a woman in her 30s in good health. The CDR3 nucleotides are TGCGCCAGCAGCCAATTCGCGGGGGGTACCTACGAGCAGTACTTC. This sequence encodes CASSQFAGGTYEQYF.